One and the same sample provided the 26 T cell receptor beta chains below, sequenced in a study of blood T cell repertoires in COVID-19. Here immunoSEQ multiplex PCR was the method, and the copy in TCRdb shows in-frame clones only, minus some. The sample yields roughly 200,000 clones, more than 70% seen once. The specimen was peripheral blood. The receptor source for this set is a man aged 18 to 35 with active or convalescent COVID-19.

V gene TRBV9 combines with J gene TRBJ2-3; D uncertain. From germline, CDR1 is SGDLS and CDR2 YYNGEE. This CDR3 is 13 amino acids long. Trimming took off 0 bases at V and 8 bases at J, with 10 bases between the two ends. The CDR3 loop is CASSVEYRSTQYF. The CDR3 DNA sequence: TGTGCCAGCAGCGTAGAATATCGGAGTACGCAGTATTTT. The full variable domain, in which reference TRBV9 and TRBJ2-3 provide the parts outside the CDR3, is DSGVTQTPKHLITATGQRVTLRCSPRSGDLSVYWYQQSLDQGLQFLIQYYNGEERAKGNILERFSAQQFPDLHSELNLSSLELGDSALYFCASSVEYRSTQYFGPGTRLTVL.

This clone counts as medium-sized. Here the CDR3 reads CASSTPDRDGNTIYF. CDR3 sequence (DNA): TGTGCCAGCAGCACGCCGGACAGGGATGGAAACACCATATATTTT. The J gene is TRBJ1-3, the V gene TRBV7-6; TRBD1 agrees at 8 bases. This CDR3 spans 15 amino acids. Germline CDR1 and CDR2: SGHVS and FNYEAQ. V lost 5 bases, J lost 3 bases, and 6 bases stayed unmatched.

This rearrangement joins TRBV27 to TRBJ2-7; D might be TRBD2 (5 bases). Trimming removed 5 bases at V and 1 base at J, with 12 bases between. Germline lookup yields CDR1 MNHEY and CDR2 SMNVEV (reference sequence). CDR3 length: 14 residues. CDR3 loop: CASSQDWNSYEQYF. In DNA form, the CDR3 reads TGTGCCAGCAGTCAGGACTGGAATTCCTACGAGCAGTACTTC.

The chain has TRBV10-3 and TRBJ2-4; 8 bases map to TRBD2. Trimming at V came to 10 bases and at J to 6 bases, leaving 11 bases not matched to a gene. Germline lookup yields CDR1 ENHRY and CDR2 SYGVKD. The CDR3 has 14 amino acids. The CDR3: CASAGTRGANIQYF. CDR3 nucleotide sequence: TGTGCCAGTGCGGGGACTAGGGGAGCAAACATTCAGTACTTC.

J is TRBJ2-7 and V is TRBV6-5; tentative D call: TRBD2 (5 bases). Trimming pared 8 bases from V and 2 bases from J, leaving 19 bases between. In germline, CDR1 is MNHEY, CDR2 SVGAGI. The CDR3 covers 15 residues. The CDR3 sequence: CASAEQGLAAYEQYF. The CDR3 region has the DNA TGTGCCAGCGCAGAACAAGGACTGGCGGCCTACGAGCAGTACTTC.

The rearrangement uses TRBV19 and TRBJ1-1, with 8 bases matching TRBD1. J lost 3 bases, V lost 8 bases, and 11 bases had no gene match. The CDR3 contains 15 residues. CDR1 is LNHDA, CDR2 SQIVND, per germline (reference sequence). The CDR3 DNA reads TGTGCCAGTCTGGAGGGGACAGGTTGGTACACTGAAGCTTTCTTT. This translates into CASLEGTGWYTEAFF.

The chain employs TRBV23-1 and TRBJ2-7; TRBD1 matches 7 bases. TRBV23-1 is known as an ORF, though its function is uncertain. V lost 7 bases, J lost 2 bases, and 8 bases stayed unmatched. This CDR3 spans 14 amino acids. The DNA for the CDR3 is TGCGCCAGCAAGACACAGGGGTGGCCCTACGAGCAGTACTTC. This encodes CASKTQGWPYEQYF.

V and J are TRBV19 and TRBJ1-1, with D perhaps matching TRBD1 (5 bases). This CDR3 region has 14 residues. The V gene lost 6 bases and the J gene lost 2 bases, with 13 bases spanning the gap. The germline CDR1 and CDR2 sequences are LNHDA and SQIVND (reference sequence). CDR3 nucleotide sequence: TGTGCCAGTAGCAATCGACAGAGAAACACTGAAGCTTTCTTT. It translates to CASSNRQRNTEAFF. The full variable domain, with the rest looked up from reference TRBV19 and TRBJ1-1, is DGGITQSPKYLFRKEGQNVTLSCEQNLNHDAMYWYRQDPGQGLRLIYYSQIVNDFQKGDIAEGYSVSREKKESFPLTVTSAQKNPTAFYLCASSNRQRNTEAFFGQGTRLTVV.

The chain employs TRBV3-1 (or the pseudogene TRBV3-2) and TRBJ2-7; TRBD2 matches at 9 bases. Germline-derived CDR1 and CDR2 are LGHDT and YNNKEL (reference sequence). Trimming cost V 0 bases and J 2 bases; bases outside gene matches: 5. CDR3 length: 16 amino acids. The CDR3 reads CASSQDGLAGTYEQYF. DNA of the CDR3: TGTGCCAGCAGCCAAGATGGCCTAGCGGGGACCTACGAGCAGTACTTC.

The J gene is TRBJ1-2, the V gene TRBV28, with D tentatively TRBD1 (6 bases). This CDR3 spans 14 amino acids. With 7 bases removed from V and 4 bases from J, the gap between germline ends came to 16 bases. Per germline, CDR1 MDHEN and CDR2 SYDVKM. CDR3 nucleotides: TGTGCCAGCACCACGGGACACTATATCTATGGCTACACCTTC. Encoded protein: CASTTGHYIYGYTF.

The chain has TRBV5-8 and TRBJ2-5, with D perhaps TRBD2 (5 bases). V lost 2 bases, J lost 4 bases, and 12 bases lay in between. The germline V gene encodes CDR1 SGHTS and CDR2 YDEGEE. CDR3 length: 14 residues. CDR3 amino acids: CASSFPSTRETQYF. The CDR3 DNA reads as TGTGCCAGCAGCTTCCCGTCCACTAGAGAGACCCAGTACTTC.

This chain joins TRBV6-1 and TRBJ1-4; D gene unclear. Per the germline V gene, CDR1 is MNHNS and CDR2 is SASEGT. V was cut by 2 bases and J by 0 bases, with 7 bases left in between. The CDR3 spans 15 residues. The CDR3 sequence is CASSELWSTNEKLFF. CDR3 in DNA: TGTGCCAGCAGTGAACTATGGTCAACTAATGAAAAACTGTTTTTT.

The V and J genes are TRBV10-3 and TRBJ2-1; 7 bases are a match to TRBD2. Trimming removed 0 bases from V and 4 bases from J; junction bases left unmatched: 6. Germline V gene lookup returns CDR1 ENHRY and CDR2 SYGVKD. This CDR3 contains 16 residues. The CDR3 coding sequence is TGTGCCATCAGTGAGTCGGCTGGCGGGGGATACAATGAGCAGTTCTTC. Translation gives CAISESAGGGYNEQFF.

This clone was counted a single time. V gene TRBV19 combines with J gene TRBJ1-3; D gene unclear. CDR1 and CDR2 (germline): LNHDA, SQIVND (reference sequence). The CDR3 has 15 residues. V lost 5 bases and J 0 bases, leaving 11 bases between the germline ends. The CDR3 reads CASSSQANSGNTIYF. CDR3 bases: TGTGCCAGTAGTTCCCAGGCCAACTCTGGAAACACCATATATTTT.

The genes are TRBV4-2 and TRBJ2-3; 11 bases are a match to TRBD2. Germline lookup yields CDR1 LGHNA and CDR2 YNFKEQ. The V gene end was trimmed by 3 bases and the J gene end by 4 bases; junction bases not matched to a gene: 9. The CDR3 has 17 residues. The DNA of the CDR3 is TGTGCCAGCAGCCAGGACCGACTAGCGGGATCATCAGATACGCAGTATTTT. Protein: CASSQDRLAGSSDTQYF.

The rearrangement uses TRBV19 and TRBJ1-3; TRBD1 might be the D (5 bases). Germline-derived CDR1 and CDR2 are LNHDA and SQIVND (reference sequence). V lost 5 bases and J lost 3, with 11 bases in between. The CDR3 has 14 residues. CDR3: CASSQDSRGNTIYF. The CDR3 nucleotides are TGTGCCAGTAGTCAAGACAGCCGTGGAAACACCATATATTTT.

The rearrangement joins TRBV10-3 to TRBJ2-3; 8 nucleotides agree with TRBD2. V was pared by 5 bases and J by 3 bases, with 16 bases of the junction left unmatched. CDR1 and CDR2 (germline): ENHRY, SYGVKD. This CDR3 is 18 amino acids long. In DNA form, the CDR3 reads TGTGCCATCAGTTCCGTGACTAGACTAGCGAACCAAACAGATACGCAGTATTTT. Encoded protein: CAISSVTRLANQTDTQYF.

The sample holds one count of this clone. J is TRBJ1-1 and V is TRBV19, with D uncertain. Between the trimmed V and J ends, which lost 8 bases and 0 bases, there was a span of 10 bases. Germline CDR1 is LNHDA and CDR2 is SQIVND (reference sequence). This CDR3 is built from 13 residues. CDR3 in DNA: TGTGCCAGTTTTACGGGGATGAACACTGAAGCTTTCTTT. Residues: CASFTGMNTEAFF. Full variable domain (remainder filled in from reference TRBV19 and TRBJ1-1): DGGITQSPKYLFRKEGQNVTLSCEQNLNHDAMYWYRQDPGQGLRLIYYSQIVNDFQKGDIAEGYSVSREKKESFPLTVTSAQKNPTAFYLCASFTGMNTEAFFGQGTRLTVV.

The chain has TRBV10-3 and TRBJ1-1, with D uncertain. The CDR3 loop spans 13 amino acids. Germline V gene sequence: CDR1 ENHRY, CDR2 SYGVKD. V lost 4 bases and J 0 bases, leaving 6 bases between the germline ends. This CDR3 is CAISGELNTEAFF. The CDR3 DNA reads TGTGCCATCAGTGGGGAGTTGAACACTGAAGCTTTCTTT.

The CDR3: CASSLGARTNEKLFF. Written as DNA, the CDR3 is TGCGCCAGCAGCTTGGGAGCTCGGACTAATGAAAAACTGTTTTTT. This chain links TRBV5-1 with TRBJ1-4; D remains unclear. The CDR3 extends over 15 amino acids. Germline CDR1 is SGHRS and CDR2 is YFSETQ. V lost 0 bases and J 2 bases, leaving 8 bases between the germline ends.

V gene TRBV9 combines with J gene TRBJ2-3, with 8 bases matching TRBD1. The CDR3 runs to 16 residues. Trimming took 0 bases from V and 3 from J; bases not matched to a gene: 6. Germline V lookup: CDR1 SGDLS, CDR2 YYNGEE. CDR3 amino acids: CASSVGQGKGTDTQYF. CDR3 DNA: TGTGCCAGCAGCGTAGGACAGGGGAAAGGGACAGATACGCAGTATTTT.

This rearrangement joins TRBV9 to TRBJ1-6, with no clear D. The CDR3 is made up of 16 amino acids. CDR1 and CDR2 (germline): SGDLS, YYNGEE. V lost 0 bases and J 0 bases, leaving 7 bases between the germline ends. CDR3 nucleotide sequence: TGTGCCAGCAGCGTAGACTCGAGCTCCTATAATTCACCCCTCCACTTT. Protein: CASSVDSSSYNSPLHF.

This clone showed up just once. This chain joins TRBV28 and TRBJ2-2, with 7 bases fitting TRBD1. CDR3 length: 16 residues. Germline CDR1 and CDR2: MDHEN and SYDVKM. V was clipped by 6 bases and J by 2 bases; unmatched bases: 9. For the CDR3, the DNA is TGTGCCAGCAGGGAGAGGGGGCAGCCAAACACCGGGGAGCTGTTTTTT. Translating gives CASRERGQPNTGELFF.

V and J are TRBV5-1 and TRBJ2-3; TRBD2 aligns across 10 bases. The CDR3 has 15 amino acids. CDR1 is SGHRS and CDR2 is YFSETQ in the germline V gene. Trimming at V came to 3 bases and at J to 2 bases, leaving 3 bases not matched to a gene. CDR3 residues: CASSSAGGITDTQYF. The DNA for the CDR3 is TGCGCCAGCAGCTCAGCGGGGGGGATCACAGATACGCAGTATTTT.

This clone came up a few times. This sequence joins TRBV6-2 or TRBV6-3 and TRBJ2-3; TRBD1 aligns across 10 bases. J was trimmed by 4 bases and V by 0 bases; bases with no gene match: 4. The CDR3 is 16 amino acids. Germline CDR1 and CDR2: MNHEY and SVGEGT. CDR3 nucleotide sequence: TGTGCCAGCAGTTACTCAAGGGACAGGGGAGCAGATACGCAGTATTTT. It is translated as CASSYSRDRGADTQYF.

The chain joins TRBV18 to TRBJ2-6; 7 bases are shared with TRBD1. CDR1 is KGHSH, CDR2 LQKENI, per germline. Trimming removed 1 base from V and 0 bases from J; junction bases left unmatched: 9. The CDR3 has 19 residues. CDR3 residues: CASSPLPTGVVSGANVLTF. The CDR3 bases are TGTGCCAGCTCACCACTCCCCACAGGGGTAGTCTCTGGGGCCAACGTCCTGACTTTC.